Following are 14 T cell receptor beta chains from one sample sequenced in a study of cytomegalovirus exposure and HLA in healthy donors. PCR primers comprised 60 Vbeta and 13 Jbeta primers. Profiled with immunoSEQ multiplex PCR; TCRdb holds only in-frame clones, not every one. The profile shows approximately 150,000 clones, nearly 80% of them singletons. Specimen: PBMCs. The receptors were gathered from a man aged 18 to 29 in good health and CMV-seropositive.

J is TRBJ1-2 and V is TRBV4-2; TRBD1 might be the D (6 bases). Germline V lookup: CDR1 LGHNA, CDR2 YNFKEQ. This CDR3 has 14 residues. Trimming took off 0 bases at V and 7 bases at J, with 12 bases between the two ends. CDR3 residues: CASSQEGGRGGYTF. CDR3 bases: TGTGCCAGCAGCCAAGAGGGGGGGCGAGGTGGCTACACCTTC.

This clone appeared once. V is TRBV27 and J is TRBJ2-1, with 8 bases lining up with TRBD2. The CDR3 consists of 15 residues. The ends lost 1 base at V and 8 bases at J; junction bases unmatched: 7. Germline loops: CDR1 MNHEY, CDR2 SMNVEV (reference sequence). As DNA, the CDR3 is TGTGCCAGCAGTTTATTTTCCGGGGGGGCGTATGAGCAGTTCTTC. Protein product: CASSLFSGGAYEQFF.

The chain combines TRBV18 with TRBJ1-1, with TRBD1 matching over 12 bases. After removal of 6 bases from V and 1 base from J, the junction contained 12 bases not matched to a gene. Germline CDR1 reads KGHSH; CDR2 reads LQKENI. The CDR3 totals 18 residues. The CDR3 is CASSWGQGAQITNTEAFF. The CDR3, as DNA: TGTGCCAGCTCGTGGGGACAGGGGGCACAGATTACGAACACTGAAGCTTTCTTT.

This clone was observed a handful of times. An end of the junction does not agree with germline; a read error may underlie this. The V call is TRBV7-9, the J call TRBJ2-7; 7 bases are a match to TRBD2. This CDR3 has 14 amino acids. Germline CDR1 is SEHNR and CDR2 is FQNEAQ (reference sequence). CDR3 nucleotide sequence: TGTTCCAGCAGCCATACTAGCGAACAGGACGAGCAGTACTTC. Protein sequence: CSSSHTSEQDEQYF.

CDR3 sequence (DNA): TGTGCCAGCAGCCTCGGGACAGGGGATTTGGGTGGCTACACCTTC. Its translation: CASSLGTGDLGGYTF. This chain links TRBV7-6 with TRBJ1-2; 10 bases match TRBD1. Germline V gene sequence: CDR1 SGHVS, CDR2 FNYEAQ. This CDR3 comprises 15 residues. The V segment lost 5 bases and the J segment 7 bases; nucleotides outside the gene matches: 10. Combining the CDR3 with reference TRBV7-6 and TRBJ1-2 gives the whole variable domain GAGVSQSPRYKVTKRGQDVALRCDPISGHVSLYWYRQALGQGPEFLTYFNYEAQQDKSGLPNDRFSAERPEGSISTLTIQRTEQRDSAMYRCASSLGTGDLGGYTFGSGTRLTVV.

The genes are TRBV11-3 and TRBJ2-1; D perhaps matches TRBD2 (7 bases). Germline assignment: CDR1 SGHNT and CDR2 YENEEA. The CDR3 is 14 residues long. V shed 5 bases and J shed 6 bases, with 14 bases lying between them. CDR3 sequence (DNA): TGTGCCAGCAGCCCCACAGGGAGGGGCAATGAGCAGTTCTTC. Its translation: CASSPTGRGNEQFF. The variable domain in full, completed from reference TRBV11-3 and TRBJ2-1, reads EAGVVQSPRYKIIEKKQPVAFWCNPISGHNTLYWYLQNLGQGPELLIRYENEEAVDDSQLPKDRFSAERLKGVDSTLKIQPAELGDSAVYLCASSPTGRGNEQFFGPGTRLTVL.

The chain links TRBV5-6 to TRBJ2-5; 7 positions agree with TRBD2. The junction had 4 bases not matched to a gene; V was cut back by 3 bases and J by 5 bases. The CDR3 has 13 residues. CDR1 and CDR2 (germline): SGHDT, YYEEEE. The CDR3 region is CASSWGTMETQYF. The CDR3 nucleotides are TGTGCCAGCAGCTGGGGGACTATGGAGACCCAGTACTTC.

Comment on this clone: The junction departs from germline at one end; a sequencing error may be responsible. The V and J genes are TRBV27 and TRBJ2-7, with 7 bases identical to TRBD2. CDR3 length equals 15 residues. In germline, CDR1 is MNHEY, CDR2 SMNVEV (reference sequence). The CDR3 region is CASSVSGTTFYEQYF. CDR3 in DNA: TGTGCCAGCAGTGTATCCGGGACTACTTTCTACGAGCAGTACTTC.

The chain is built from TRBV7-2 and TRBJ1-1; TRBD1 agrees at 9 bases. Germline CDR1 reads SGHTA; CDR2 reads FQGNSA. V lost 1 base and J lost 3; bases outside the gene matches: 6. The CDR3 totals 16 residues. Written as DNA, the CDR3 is TGTGCCAGCAGCTTAGTGACAGGGGGGATATACACTGAAGCTTTCTTT. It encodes CASSLVTGGIYTEAFF.

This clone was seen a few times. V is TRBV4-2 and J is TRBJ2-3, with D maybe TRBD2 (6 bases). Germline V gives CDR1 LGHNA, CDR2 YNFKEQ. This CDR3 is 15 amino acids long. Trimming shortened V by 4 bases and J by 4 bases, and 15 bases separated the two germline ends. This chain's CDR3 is CASSLGGLGADTQYF. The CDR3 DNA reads TGTGCCAGCAGCCTGGGAGGACTTGGGGCAGATACGCAGTATTTT.

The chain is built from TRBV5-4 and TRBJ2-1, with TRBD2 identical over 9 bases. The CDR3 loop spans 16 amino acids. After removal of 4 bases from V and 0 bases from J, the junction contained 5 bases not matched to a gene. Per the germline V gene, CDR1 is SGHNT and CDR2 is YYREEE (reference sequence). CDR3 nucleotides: TGTGCCAGCAGCCAAAATAGCGGGAGCTCCTACAATGAGCAGTTCTTC. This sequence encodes CASSQNSGSSYNEQFF.

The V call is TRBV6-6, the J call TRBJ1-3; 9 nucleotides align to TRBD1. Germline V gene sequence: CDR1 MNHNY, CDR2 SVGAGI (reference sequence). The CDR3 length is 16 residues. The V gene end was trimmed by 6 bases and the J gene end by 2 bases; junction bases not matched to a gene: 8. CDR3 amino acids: CASSLTQGAAGNTIYF. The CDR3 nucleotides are TGTGCCAGCAGCCTCACACAGGGGGCTGCTGGAAACACCATATATTTT.

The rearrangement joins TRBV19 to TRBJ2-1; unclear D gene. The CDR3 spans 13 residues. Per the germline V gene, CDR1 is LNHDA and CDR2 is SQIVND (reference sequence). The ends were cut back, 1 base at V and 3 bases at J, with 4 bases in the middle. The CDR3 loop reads CASSIGSYNEQFF. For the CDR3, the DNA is TGTGCCAGTAGTATAGGTAGCTACAATGAGCAGTTCTTC.

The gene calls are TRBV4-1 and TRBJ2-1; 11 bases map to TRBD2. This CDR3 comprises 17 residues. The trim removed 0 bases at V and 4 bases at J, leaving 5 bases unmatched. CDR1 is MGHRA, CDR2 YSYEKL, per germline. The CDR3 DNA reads TGCGCCAGCAGCCAAGAATATAGCGGGAGGGGGTACAATGAGCAGTTCTTC. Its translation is CASSQEYSGRGYNEQFF.